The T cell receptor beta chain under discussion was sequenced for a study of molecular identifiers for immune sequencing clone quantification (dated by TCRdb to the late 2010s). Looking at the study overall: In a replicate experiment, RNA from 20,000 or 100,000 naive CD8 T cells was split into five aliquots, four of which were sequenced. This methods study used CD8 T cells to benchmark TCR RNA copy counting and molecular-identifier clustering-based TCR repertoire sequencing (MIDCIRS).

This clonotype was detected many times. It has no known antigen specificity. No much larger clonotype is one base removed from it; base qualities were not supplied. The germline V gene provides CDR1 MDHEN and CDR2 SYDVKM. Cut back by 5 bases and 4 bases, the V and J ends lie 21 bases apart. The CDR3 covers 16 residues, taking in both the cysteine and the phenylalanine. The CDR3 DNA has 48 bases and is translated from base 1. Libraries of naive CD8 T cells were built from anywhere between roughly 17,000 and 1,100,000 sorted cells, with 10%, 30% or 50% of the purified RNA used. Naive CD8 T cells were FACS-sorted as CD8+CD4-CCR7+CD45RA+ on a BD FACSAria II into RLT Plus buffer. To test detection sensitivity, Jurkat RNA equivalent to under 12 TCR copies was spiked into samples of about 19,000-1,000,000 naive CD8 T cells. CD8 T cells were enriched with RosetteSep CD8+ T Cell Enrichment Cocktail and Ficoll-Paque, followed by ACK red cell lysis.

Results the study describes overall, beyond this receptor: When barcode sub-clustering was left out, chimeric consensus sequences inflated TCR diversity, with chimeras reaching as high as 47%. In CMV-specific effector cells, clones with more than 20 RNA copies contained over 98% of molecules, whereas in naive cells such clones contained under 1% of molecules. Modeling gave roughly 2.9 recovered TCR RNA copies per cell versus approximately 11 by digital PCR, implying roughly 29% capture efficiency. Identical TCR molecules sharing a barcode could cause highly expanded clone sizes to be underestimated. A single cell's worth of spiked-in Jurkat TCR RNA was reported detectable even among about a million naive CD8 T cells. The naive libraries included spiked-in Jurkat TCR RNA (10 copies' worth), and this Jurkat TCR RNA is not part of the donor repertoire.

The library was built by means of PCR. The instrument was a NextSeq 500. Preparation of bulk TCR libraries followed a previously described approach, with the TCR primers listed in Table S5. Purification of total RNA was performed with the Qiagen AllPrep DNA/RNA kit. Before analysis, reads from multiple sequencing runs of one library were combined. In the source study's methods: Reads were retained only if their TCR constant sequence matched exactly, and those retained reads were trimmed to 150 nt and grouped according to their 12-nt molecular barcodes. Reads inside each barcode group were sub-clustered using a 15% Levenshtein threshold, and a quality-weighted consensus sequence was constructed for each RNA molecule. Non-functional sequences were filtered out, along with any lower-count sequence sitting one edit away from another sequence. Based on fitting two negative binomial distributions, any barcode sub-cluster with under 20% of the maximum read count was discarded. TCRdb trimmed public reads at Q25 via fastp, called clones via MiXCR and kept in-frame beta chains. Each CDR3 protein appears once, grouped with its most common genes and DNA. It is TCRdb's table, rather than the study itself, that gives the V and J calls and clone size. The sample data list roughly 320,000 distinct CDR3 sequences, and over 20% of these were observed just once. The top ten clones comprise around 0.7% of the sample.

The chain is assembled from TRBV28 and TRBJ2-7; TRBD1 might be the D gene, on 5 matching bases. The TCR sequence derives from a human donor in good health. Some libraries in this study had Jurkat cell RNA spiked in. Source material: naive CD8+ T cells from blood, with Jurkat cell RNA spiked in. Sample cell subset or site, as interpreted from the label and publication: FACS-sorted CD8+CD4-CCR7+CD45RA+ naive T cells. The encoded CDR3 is CASSTWGSRWGYEQYF. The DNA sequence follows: TGTGCCAGCAGTACTTGGGGCAGCCGGTGGGGATACGAGCAGTACTTC.